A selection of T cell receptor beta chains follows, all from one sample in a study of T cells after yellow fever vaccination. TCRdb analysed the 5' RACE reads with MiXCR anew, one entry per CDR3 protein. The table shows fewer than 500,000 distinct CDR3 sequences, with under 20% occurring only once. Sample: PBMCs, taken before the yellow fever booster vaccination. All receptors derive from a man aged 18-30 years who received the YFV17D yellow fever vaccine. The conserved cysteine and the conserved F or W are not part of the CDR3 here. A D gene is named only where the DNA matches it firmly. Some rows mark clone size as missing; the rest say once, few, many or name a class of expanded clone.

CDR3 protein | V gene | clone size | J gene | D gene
ASSVGGTQY | TRBV9 | NA | TRBJ2-3 | NA
ASSLAQSSGNTIY | TRBV5-5 | NA | TRBJ1-3 | NA
ASSPSEGAGNQPQH | TRBV12-3/TRBV12-4 | few | TRBJ1-5 | NA
ATSSGGAPYNEQF | TRBV15 | many | TRBJ2-1 | TRBD2
ASRLHGAMNTEAF | TRBV7-2 | once | TRBJ1-1 | NA
ASSFYDKTYSPLH | TRBV7-2 | NA | TRBJ1-6 | NA
SATQTRGAYSNQPQH | TRBV20-1 | many | TRBJ1-5 | NA
ASSPRGSGNTIY | TRBV7-9 | NA | TRBJ1-3 | NA
ASSQAQPIYNEQF | TRBV14 | NA | TRBJ2-1 | NA
SVYRQGSGANVLT | TRBV29-1 | few | TRBJ2-6 | TRBD1
ASSALGDTEAF | TRBV18 | NA | TRBJ1-1 | NA